The rows below give T cell receptor beta chains drawn from one sample of a study of T cell changes during pregnancy in multiple sclerosis. TCRdb's copy holds only in-frame clones and misses some; the assay was immunoSEQ multiplex PCR. The profile shows under 85,000 clones, less than 95% of them singletons. The specimen comprised peripheral blood, sampled in the third trimester of pregnancy. These receptors all stem from a female donor with multiple sclerosis, enrolled in a pregnancy study. Both conserved end residues are part of each CDR3. A D gene is named only where the DNA matches it firmly. Clone size appears in some rows only: once, few, many, or a class for an expanded clone.

j_call d_call v_call clone_size cdr3_aa cdr3_nt
TRBJ1-1 - TRBV4-2 once CASSQDRLSERAFF TGTGCCAGCAGCCAAGATCGCCTCTCCGAGAGGGCTTTCTTT
TRBJ1-6 TRBD1 TRBV10-3 - CAISEGGQGISPLHF TGTGCCATCAGTGAGGGGGGACAGGGGATTTCACCCCTCCACTTT
TRBJ1-1 - TRBV29-1 - CSVLRDPANTEAFF TGCAGCGTACTCCGGGATCCAGCGAACACTGAAGCTTTCTTT
TRBJ2-2 - TRBV4-2 - CASRDMGGGHTGELFF TGTGCCAGCCGAGATATGGGTGGGGGCCACACCGGGGAGCTGTTTTTT
TRBJ2-5 TRBD2 TRBV9 - CASSVGLAGLETQYF TGTGCCAGCAGCGTAGGCCTAGCGGGCTTAGAGACCCAGTACTTC
TRBJ1-1 - TRBV27 - CASGRGSTEAFF TGTGCCAGCGGCAGGGGTTCCACTGAAGCTTTCTTT
TRBJ2-5 TRBD2 TRBV6-5 - CASSRTSGAGTQYF TGTGCCAGCAGTCGGACTAGCGGGGCAGGGACCCAGTACTTC
TRBJ2-5 TRBD2 TRBV6-6 - CASSFGWGGETQYF TGTGCCAGCAGTTTCGGATGGGGGGGAGAGACCCAGTACTTC
TRBJ2-3 TRBD2 TRBV7-3 - CASSLLAGVSDTQYF TGTGCCAGCAGCTTACTAGCGGGGGTATCAGATACGCAGTATTTT
TRBJ2-1 TRBD2 TRBV5-6 - CASSLGLRLAGGPEFF TGTGCCAGCAGCTTGGGCCTGAGACTAGCGGGGGGGCCAGAGTTCTTC
TRBJ2-3 - TRBV19 - CASSIGSARDTQYF TGTGCCAGTAGTATTGGTAGTGCCCGGGATACGCAGTATTTT
TRBJ1-4 - TRBV7-8 - CASSLARSRGSNEKLFF TGTGCCAGCAGCTTAGCGAGGTCCAGGGGAAGTAATGAAAAACTGTTTTTT
TRBJ2-7 TRBD1 TRBV5-1 - CASSFRQGAVEQYF TGCGCCAGCAGCTTTAGACAGGGGGCGGTTGAGCAGTACTTC
TRBJ2-5 - TRBV10-3 - CAISEARQETQYF TGTGCCATCAGTGAGGCTAGGCAAGAGACCCAGTACTTC
TRBJ1-1 - TRBV6-5 - CASSYPNTEAFF TGTGCCAGCAGTTACCCTAACACTGAAGCTTTCTTT
TRBJ2-2 - TRBV29-1 - CSAGRVTNTGELFF TGCAGCGCTGGCAGGGTAACGAACACCGGGGAGCTGTTTTTT
TRBJ2-1 - TRBV9 - CASSVLLADEQFF TGTGCCAGCAGCGTCCTGTTGGCCGATGAGCAGTTCTTC
TRBJ1-1 - TRBV9 - CASSVVPGLNTEAFF TGTGCCAGCAGCGTAGTTCCAGGCCTGAACACTGAAGCTTTCTTT
TRBJ2-5 - TRBV7-9 - CASRPDPGRGSVTQYF TGTGCCAGCAGACCAGATCCGGGCAGGGGCTCGGTGACCCAGTACTTC
TRBJ1-2 TRBD1 TRBV7-2 - CASSFGTGTNYGYTF TGTGCCAGCAGCTTTGGGACAGGAACTAACTATGGCTACACCTTC
TRBJ2-5 TRBD2 TRBV5-4 - CASSSPERGGRETQYF TGTGCCAGCAGCTCGCCTGAGCGGGGGGGCAGGGAGACCCAGTACTTC
TRBJ2-7 - TRBV9 - CASSVDQTTPYEQYF TGTGCCAGCAGCGTAGACCAGACTACCCCTTACGAGCAGTACTTC
TRBJ1-2 - TRBV11-2 - CASSLAVGGRGYTF TGTGCCAGCAGCCTCGCAGTGGGGGGAAGGGGCTACACCTTC
TRBJ2-7 TRBD1 TRBV18 - CASSPKVPGQGITYEQYF TGTGCCAGCTCACCTAAAGTCCCGGGACAGGGTATAACCTACGAGCAGTACTTC
TRBJ2-1 - TRBV7-9 - CASLKEPSYNEQFF TGTGCCAGCCTGAAGGAGCCCTCCTACAATGAGCAGTTCTTC
TRBJ2-2 - TRBV7-9 - CASSLPDSTGELFF TGTGCCAGCAGCCTTCCCGACAGCACCGGGGAGCTGTTTTTT
TRBJ1-2 - TRBV30 - CAWAPVTAGGYTF TGTGCCTGGGCTCCCGTGACAGCTGGTGGCTACACCTTC
TRBJ1-5 - TRBV19 - CASKGGLPGPQHF TGTGCCAGTAAGGGAGGGCTACCAGGGCCCCAGCATTTT